Ten or more counts support the clone carrying this T cell receptor beta chain. Its antigen is not identified. These data originate in a study of T cells in Graves' hyperthyroidism and ophthalmopathy. Fresh 10 ml peripheral blood yielded PBMCs. RNA transcripts yielded amplified TCR beta CDR3 regions. The TCR CDR3 first-round RT-PCR relied on the HTBI primer set. TCRdb independently ran MiXCR on the multiplex PCR reads; one entry per CDR3 protein. This sample has a few hundred thousand distinct CDR3 sequences, with less than 20% found just once. Study-level findings and limits: Ophthalmopathy got predicted by the model a median approximately 6.4 months before its onset. Most expanded thyroid clonotypes above 0.001 also appeared in blood.

CDR3 length: 15 amino acids. CDR1 is MNHNS and CDR2 is SASEGT in the germline V gene. The trim removed 6 bases at V and 1 base at J, leaving 6 bases unmatched. The origin of this receptor is a woman aged 18-35 years with Graves' hyperthyroidism. Material for sequencing was blood. The genes are TRBV6-1 and TRBJ1-5, with TRBD1 matching over 7 bases. CDR3 sequence reads: CASRGAGGSNQPQHF. For the CDR3, the DNA is TGTGCCAGCAGGGGGGCAGGGGGAAGCAATCAGCCCCAGCATTTT.